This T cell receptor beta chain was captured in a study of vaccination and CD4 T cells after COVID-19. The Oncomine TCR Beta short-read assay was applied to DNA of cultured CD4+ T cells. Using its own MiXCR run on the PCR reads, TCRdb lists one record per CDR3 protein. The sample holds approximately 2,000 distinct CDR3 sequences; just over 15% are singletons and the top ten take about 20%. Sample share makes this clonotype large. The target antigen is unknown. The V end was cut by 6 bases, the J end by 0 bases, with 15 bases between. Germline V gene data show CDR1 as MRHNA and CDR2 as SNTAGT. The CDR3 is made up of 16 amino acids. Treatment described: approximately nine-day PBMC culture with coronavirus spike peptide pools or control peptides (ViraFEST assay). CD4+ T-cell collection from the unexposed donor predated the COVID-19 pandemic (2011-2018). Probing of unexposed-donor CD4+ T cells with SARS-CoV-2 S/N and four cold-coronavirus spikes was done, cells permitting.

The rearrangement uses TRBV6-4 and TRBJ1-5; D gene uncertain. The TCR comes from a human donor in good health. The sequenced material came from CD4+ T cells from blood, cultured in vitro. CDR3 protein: CASSRRDGDSNQPQHF. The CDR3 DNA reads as TGTGCCAGCAGCCGGAGGGATGGGGATAGCAATCAGCCCCAGCATTTT.